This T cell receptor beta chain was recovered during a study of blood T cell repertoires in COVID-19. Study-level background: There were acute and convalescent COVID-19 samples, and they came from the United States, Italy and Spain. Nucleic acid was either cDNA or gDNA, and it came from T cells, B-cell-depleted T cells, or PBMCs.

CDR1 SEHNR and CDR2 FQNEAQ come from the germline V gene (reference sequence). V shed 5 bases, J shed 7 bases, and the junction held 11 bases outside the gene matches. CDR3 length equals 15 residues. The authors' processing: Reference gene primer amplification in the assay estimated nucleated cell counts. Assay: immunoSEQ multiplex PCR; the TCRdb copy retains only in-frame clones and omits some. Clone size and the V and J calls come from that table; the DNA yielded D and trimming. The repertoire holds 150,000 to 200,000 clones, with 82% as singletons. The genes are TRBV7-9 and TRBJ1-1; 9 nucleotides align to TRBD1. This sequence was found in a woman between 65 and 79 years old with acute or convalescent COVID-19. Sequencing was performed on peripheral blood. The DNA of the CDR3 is TGTGCCAGCAGCGCCGCCGGGACAGGGTTTGATGAAGCTTTCTTT. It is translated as CASSAAGTGFDEAFF.